The 26 T cell receptor beta chains presented below share a single source sample, sequenced in a study of CD8 T cells in ankylosing spondylitis. A single record per CDR3 protein comes from TCRdb applying MiXCR to the 5' RACE reads. The profile shows about 250,000 distinct CDR3 sequences, 20% to 30% of them singletons. What was sequenced was blood, either unsorted or a sorted T cell fraction (not recorded which). The receptors were gathered from a male donor with ankylosing spondylitis or in good health (not recorded which).

In its sample, this clonotype was seen many times. This chain connects TRBV20-1 to TRBJ1-5, with TRBD1 matching over 8 bases. The CDR3 has 13 amino acids. J gave up 2 bases and V 5 bases, and 2 bases lay outside the gene matches. Germline CDR1 reads DFQATT; CDR2 reads SNEGSKA (reference sequence). In nucleotides, the CDR3 is TGCAGTGCTGGGGGACAGGGCAATCAGCCCCAGCATTTT. Translated, it gives CSAGGQGNQPQHF.

This clonotype was seen many times. The chain joins TRBV20-1 to TRBJ2-2, with 7 bases aligning to TRBD1. Germline V gene sequence: CDR1 DFQATT, CDR2 SNEGSKA (reference sequence). Losses at the gene ends were 5 bases for V and 4 bases for J; bases not matched to a gene: 7. CDR3 length: 14 residues. The CDR3 region is CSAPRGLGTGELFF. The CDR3 DNA reads as TGCAGTGCTCCAAGGGGGCTGGGCACCGGGGAGCTGTTTTTT.

The V gene is TRBV7-4, the J gene TRBJ2-2; the D is unclear. Germline V gene data show CDR1 as SGHVT and CDR2 as SQSDAQ. Between the trimmed V and J ends, which lost 1 base and 2 bases, there was a span of 5 bases. This CDR3 contains 14 residues. CDR3 nucleotide sequence: TGTGCCAGCAGCTTAGACACTAACACCGGGGAGCTGTTTTTT. This codes for CASSLDTNTGELFF.

On this clonotype itself: One junction end does not reproduce the germline sequence, and a read error may be involved. The chain couples TRBV7-7 to TRBJ2-5; D call uncertain. The CDR3 is 13 amino acids. Germline V CDR1 and CDR2: SSHAT, FNYEAQ (reference sequence). The CDR3 nucleotides are TGTGCTAGCAGCTCCGACCCGGGCGAGACCCAGTACTTC. It translates to CASSSDPGETQYF.

Only a few counts were recorded for this clonotype. The chain couples TRBV5-4 to TRBJ2-1, with D maybe TRBD1 (8 bases). The CDR3 is 16 amino acids. Trimming stripped 0 bases from V and 5 bases from J, with 15 bases between. Germline CDR1 reads SGHNT; CDR2 reads YYREEE (reference sequence). CDR3 residues: CASSLAGGQVNNEQFF. The CDR3 nucleotides are TGTGCCAGCAGCTTGGCGGGGGGACAGGTCAACAATGAGCAGTTCTTC.

This chain uses TRBV25-1 with TRBJ2-7; 9 nucleotides align to TRBD2. V shed 8 bases, J shed 1 base, and the junction held 6 bases outside the gene matches. Germline V gives CDR1 MGHDK, CDR2 SYGVNS. CDR3 size: 14 residues. The CDR3 is CASRGGGGSYEQYF. The DNA for the CDR3 is TGTGCCAGCCGTGGCGGGGGGGGATCCTACGAGCAGTACTTC.

The chain joins TRBV6-1 to TRBJ2-7; 8 bases map to TRBD1. Germline V gives CDR1 MNHNS, CDR2 SASEGT. The CDR3 loop spans 14 amino acids. The V segment lost 8 bases and the J segment 3 bases; nucleotides outside the gene matches: 9. In nucleotides, the CDR3 is TGTGCCAGCGTACCGACAGGGGACGGCTACGAGCAGTACTTC. Its protein product is CASVPTGDGYEQYF.

V gene TRBV2 combines with J gene TRBJ2-1; tentatively, D is TRBD1 (6 bases). This CDR3 has 15 amino acids. Trimming stripped 4 bases from V and 4 bases from J, with 14 bases between. Germline loops: CDR1 SNHLY, CDR2 FYNNEI. The CDR3 DNA sequence: TGTGCCAGCAGTGTTAGGGGCACAGGGTACAATGAGCAGTTCTTC. It translates to CASSVRGTGYNEQFF.

There are many counts of this clonotype. The chain couples TRBV6-1 to TRBJ2-5, with 9 bases lining up with TRBD1. The length of the CDR3 is 16 residues. Per the germline V gene, CDR1 is MNHNS and CDR2 is SASEGT. V shed 3 bases and J 2 bases; nucleotides not matched to a gene: 7. The DNA for the CDR3 is TGTGCCAGCAGTGAGGACAGGGGCGGGGGTCAAGAGACCCAGTACTTC. Amino acids: CASSEDRGGGQETQYF.

This clonotype was counted only a few times. The chain uses TRBV28 and TRBJ2-4; no clear D gene. Trimming removed 3 bases at V and 1 base at J, with 1 base between. The CDR3 extends over 12 amino acids. Germline V gene data show CDR1 as MDHEN and CDR2 as SYDVKM. As DNA, the CDR3 is TGTGCCAGCAGTTTGGCCAAAAACATTCAGTACTTC. Translating it yields CASSLAKNIQYF.

This clonotype was seen a handful of times. J is TRBJ2-1 and V is TRBV20-1; D not resolved. The CDR3 is 11 residues long. The germline V gene encodes CDR1 DFQATT and CDR2 SNEGSKA (reference sequence). V lost 4 bases to trimming and J lost 4 bases, with 5 bases between them. The CDR3 sequence: CSATAYNEQFF. Written as DNA, the CDR3 is TGCAGTGCTACAGCGTACAATGAGCAGTTCTTC.

The V call is TRBV20-1, the J call TRBJ1-6; tentative D call: TRBD1 (6 bases). The V gene's germline CDR1 is DFQATT and CDR2 SNEGSKA (reference sequence). With 4 bases removed from V and 9 bases from J, the gap between germline ends came to 13 bases. The CDR3 has 13 amino acids. CDR3 in amino acids: CSATGAVGSPLHF. The CDR3 coding sequence is TGCAGTGCTACAGGGGCGGTTGGTTCACCCCTCCACTTT.

The chain carries TRBV29-1 and TRBJ2-7, with 11 nucleotides matching TRBD1. Germline CDR1 is SQVTM and CDR2 is ANQGSEA. The length of the CDR3 is 10 residues. The CDR3 DNA is TGCAGCGGCCGGGACAGGGGGAATGGGGTC. It codes for CSGRDRGNGV.

The CDR3 loop reads CSARTGGERETQYF. The CDR3 nucleotides are TGCAGTGCTAGGACAGGGGGAGAGAGGGAGACCCAGTACTTC. The gene calls are TRBV20-1 and TRBJ2-5; TRBD1 agrees at 9 bases. This CDR3 is 14 amino acids long. V dropped 3 bases and J dropped 5; count of bases not matched to a gene: 7. Germline V gene lookup returns CDR1 DFQATT and CDR2 SNEGSKA (reference sequence).

The CDR3 here is CASSTQVSNSPLHF. The CDR3 DNA reads as TGTGCCAGCAGTACACAGGTTTCCAATTCACCCCTCCACTTT. The J gene is TRBJ1-6, the V gene TRBV12-3 or TRBV12-4; possibly TRBD1 for D (5 bases). Trimming took off 5 bases at V and 7 bases at J, with 12 bases between the two ends. The CDR3 consists of 14 residues.

This clonotype came up a few times. The V call is TRBV5-5, the J call TRBJ2-6; perhaps TRBD1 as D (5 bases). CDR1 is SGHKS and CDR2 is YYEKEE in the germline V gene (reference sequence). The CDR3 sequence is 17 residues long. With 4 bases removed from V and 3 bases from J, the gap between germline ends came to 17 bases. CDR3 loop: CASSGQGPAFGANVLTF. The CDR3 nucleotides are TGTGCCAGCAGCGGACAAGGCCCGGCTTTTGGGGCCAACGTCCTGACTTTC.

Here the CDR3 DNA reads TGCAGTGCTCAGACAGCCCAAGAGACCCAGTACTTC. It codes for CSAQTAQETQYF. The gene calls are TRBV20-1 and TRBJ2-5; TRBD1 is a possible D gene (5 bases). The CDR3 extends over 12 amino acids. V gave up 5 bases and J gave up 1 base, with 8 bases separating them. CDR1 DFQATT and CDR2 SNEGSKA come from the germline V gene (reference sequence).

The chain joins TRBV12-3 or TRBV12-4 to TRBJ1-2; weak D call: TRBD1 (5 bases). V shed 7 bases and J shed 6 bases, with 12 bases lying between them. The CDR3 length is 12 residues. The CDR3 is CASKGKRDGYTF. The CDR3 nucleotides read TGTGCCAGCAAGGGGAAAAGGGATGGCTACACCTTC.

The rearrangement uses TRBV6-6 and TRBJ2-1, with 12 bases that match TRBD2. Germline values: CDR1 MNHNY, CDR2 SVGAGI (reference sequence). The CDR3 is made up of 13 amino acids. V trimming: 7 bases; J trimming: 14 bases; junction bases outside the gene matches: 9. The CDR3 nucleotides are TGTGCCAGCACAGGGGCTAGCGGGGGGGCGAAGTTCTTC. It codes for CASTGASGGAKFF.

Worth noting for this clonotype: A clone one base away is much larger, so this may be a read error. The gene calls are TRBV6-1 and TRBJ2-1, with D unclear. Germline V gene sequence: CDR1 MNHNS, CDR2 SASEGT. The CDR3 is made up of 11 amino acids. V was pared by 6 bases and J by 5 bases, with 5 bases between. The CDR3, as DNA: TGTGCCAGCAGATACCACAATGAGCAGTTCTTC. It encodes CASRYHNEQFF.

V usage is TRBV20-1 and J usage is TRBJ2-2; tentative D call: TRBD1 (5 bases). The CDR3 length is 16 residues. Germline CDR1 is DFQATT and CDR2 is SNEGSKA (reference sequence). Trimming removed 3 bases from V and 3 bases from J, with 17 bases in between. The CDR3 DNA sequence: TGCAGTGCTAGGTCGGACACCCAGATGGACACCGGGGAGCTGTTTTTT. Encoded protein: CSARSDTQMDTGELFF.

This clonotype was counted a few times. The chain couples TRBV20-1 to TRBJ2-2; no clear D. The CDR3 is 15 residues long. Between the trimmed V and J ends, which lost 1 base and 5 bases, there was a span of 14 bases. In germline, CDR1 is DFQATT, CDR2 SNEGSKA (reference sequence). CDR3 DNA: TGCAGTGCTAGAGCGAGACTCAAGGAGACCGGGGAGCTGTTTTTT. It translates to CSARARLKETGELFF.

This clonotype was counted ten times or more. The J gene is TRBJ2-7, the V gene TRBV5-1, with 7 bases that match TRBD1. Losses at the gene ends were 4 bases for V and 3 bases for J; bases not matched to a gene: 7. CDR1 SGHRS and CDR2 YFSETQ come from the germline V gene. The CDR3 has 14 residues. The CDR3 region is CASSHRTGNYEQYF. The CDR3 nucleotides are TGCGCCAGCAGCCACAGGACAGGAAACTACGAGCAGTACTTC.

This rearrangement joins TRBV28 to TRBJ2-1; D unresolved. The CDR3 has 11 residues. Germline loops: CDR1 MDHEN, CDR2 SYDVKM. The germline V and J ends were trimmed by 4 bases and 14 bases, with 12 bases remaining between them. CDR3 DNA: TGTGCCAGCAGTTCGGCGTGGAGCAAGTTCTTC. This gives the protein CASSSAWSKFF.

This clonotype was recorded a few times. The rearrangement joins TRBV20-1 to TRBJ2-5; 9 bases are shared with TRBD2. The junction had 6 bases not matched to a gene; V was cut back by 3 bases and J by 1 base. Germline V gene data show CDR1 as DFQATT and CDR2 as SNEGSKA (reference sequence). The length of the CDR3 is 15 residues. The CDR3 DNA reads as TGCAGTGCTAGTCGAGGCGGGGGGGGCCAAGAGACCCAGTACTTC. This encodes CSASRGGGGQETQYF.

This clonotype was observed a handful of times. This chain uses TRBV11-2 with TRBJ1-5; the D gene is possibly TRBD1 (6 bases). V lost 5 bases, J lost 9 bases, and 20 bases lay in between. The CDR3 extends over 15 amino acids. Germline V lookup: CDR1 SGHAT, CDR2 FQNNGV. The CDR3 nucleotides are TGTGCCAGCAGCCCCGGGGGCAGGGACCGTCGGCCCCAGCATTTT. As protein: CASSPGGRDRRPQHF.